This TCR beta chain was sequenced for a study of OX40 agonist ivuxolimab in advanced cancers. The wider study: Three patients got partial responses; one had hepatocellular carcinoma and two had cutaneous melanoma.

Notes on this clone: The target antigen is unknown.

Study observations and caveats: Also showing low normalized T-cell clonal expansion were some of the nonresponders. There were, on average, more expanded clones in CD8+ T cells than in CD4+. Blood T cells, both CD4+ and CD8+, expanded clonally by week 6 at 0.1 to 3.0 mg/kg.

The repertoire was sequenced with immunoSEQ multiplex PCR; TCRdb's copy has only in-frame clones and lacks some. The sample yields some 85,000 clones, under 95% seen once. This CDR3 has 11 amino acids. The V end lost 4 bases, the J end lost 6 bases, and 7 bases lay between the germline ends. Per the germline V gene, CDR1 is MDHEN and CDR2 is SYDVKM. This receptor was identified in an adult with an advanced solid tumor such as melanoma, head and neck, liver or kidney cancer. The J gene is TRBJ2-7, the V gene TRBV28, with D hard to call. The sample was CD4+ or CD8+ T cells sorted from blood, taken in a trial of the OX40 agonist ivuxolimab. CDR3: CASSSPGEQYF. CDR3 nucleotides: TGTGCCAGCAGTTCGCCAGGCGAGCAGTACTTC.